What follows is one TCR beta chain and its context. Its specificity is not known. The data derive from a study of shared clonotypes between healthy human individuals. Study-wide results and caveats: The genetic and exposure-history diversity represented was limited by few donors.

The test was conducted at deep level. Produced via immunoSEQ multiplex PCR; TCRdb's table is partial and in-frame only. The sample contains millions of clones, 85% to 95% of which appear only once. The receptor comes from a man in his late teens or twenties in good health. Some clones in this sample may be carry-over from other donors' samples. Sequenced input: naive CD4+ T cells from PBMCs. This sample's subset: CD45RA+ positively selected.

The CDR3 spells CASSVSVSRPSNYGYTF. Here the CDR3 DNA reads TGTGCCAGCAGTGTATCAGTCAGCCGACCCTCTAACTATGGCTACACCTTC. The chain has TRBV6-1 and TRBJ1-2; D is unclear. Trimming stripped 4 bases from V and 0 bases from J, with 18 bases between. Germline CDR1 and CDR2: MNHNS and SASEGT. The CDR3 sequence is 17 residues long.